The clone carrying this T cell receptor beta chain was found a few times. The antigen remains undetermined. Germline-derived CDR1 and CDR2 are GTSNPN and SVGIG (reference sequence). The CDR3 is 13 residues long. The V and J ends lost 7 bases and 4 bases, in that order; junction bases with no gene match: 4. These data are taken from a study of identical twins. Overall study results and limits: Within beta out-of-frame sequences, the excess sharing observed between twins was weaker. High-abundance cord blood beta clonotypes had fewer insertions; memory repertoires showed none. Models predicted too little out-of-frame TCR alpha sharing in monozygotic twins.

TCRdb re-analysed the 5' RACE reads in MiXCR, keeping a single row per CDR3 protein. Of about 390,000 distinct CDR3 sequences in the sample, roughly 9% were seen once. The receptor comes from a woman between 50 and 59 years old in good health. The chain employs TRBV30 and TRBJ1-5; 10 positions match TRBD1. The specimen was naive T cells sorted from blood. This CDR3 is CAFGQGGNQPQHF. The CDR3 DNA reads as TGTGCCTTTGGACAGGGGGGGAATCAGCCCCAGCATTTT.